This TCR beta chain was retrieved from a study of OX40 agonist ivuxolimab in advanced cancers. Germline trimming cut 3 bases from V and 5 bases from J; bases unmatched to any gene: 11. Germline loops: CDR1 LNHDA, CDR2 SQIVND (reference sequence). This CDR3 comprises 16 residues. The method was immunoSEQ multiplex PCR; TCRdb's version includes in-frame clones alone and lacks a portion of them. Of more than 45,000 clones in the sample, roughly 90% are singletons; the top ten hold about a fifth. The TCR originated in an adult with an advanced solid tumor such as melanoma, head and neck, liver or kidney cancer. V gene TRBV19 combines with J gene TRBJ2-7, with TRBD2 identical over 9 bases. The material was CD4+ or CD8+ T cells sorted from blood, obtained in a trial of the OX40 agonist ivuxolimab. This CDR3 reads CASSIGASGASHEQYF. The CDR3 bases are TGTGCCAGTAGTATTGGGGCTAGCGGGGCCAGCCACGAGCAGTACTTC. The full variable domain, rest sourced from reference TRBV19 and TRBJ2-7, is DGGITQSPKYLFRKEGQNVTLSCEQNLNHDAMYWYRQDPGQGLRLIYYSQIVNDFQKGDIAEGYSVSREKKESFPLTVTSAQKNPTAFYLCASSIGASGASHEQYFGPGTRLTVT.